The next 28 T cell receptor beta chains were all read from a single sample in a study of blood T cell repertoires in COVID-19. Produced via immunoSEQ multiplex PCR; TCRdb's table is partial and in-frame only. The table includes approximately 200,000 clones, 65% to 90% detected once. The source material was peripheral blood. The receptors derive from a woman aged 50 to 60 with acute or convalescent COVID-19.

The V gene is TRBV10-3, the J gene TRBJ1-4; 7 bases match TRBD1. Looked up from germline, CDR1 is ENHRY and CDR2 is SYGVKD. The CDR3 contains 16 residues. Trimming removed 3 bases from V and 0 bases from J; junction bases left unmatched: 4. CDR3 residues: CAISEATGATNEKLFF. CDR3 DNA sequence: TGTGCCATCAGTGAAGCCACAGGGGCAACTAATGAAAAACTGTTTTTT.

This clone has only a few counts. This chain connects TRBV10-3 to TRBJ1-1, with D tentatively TRBD1 (5 bases). The germline V and J ends were trimmed by 8 bases and 1 base, with 11 bases remaining between them. Germline CDR1 and CDR2: ENHRY and SYGVKD. This CDR3 has 13 amino acids. DNA of the CDR3: TGTGCCATCCGAGACAGAAAGAACACTGAAGCTTTCTTT. Protein product: CAIRDRKNTEAFF.

The chain is built from TRBV28 and TRBJ2-7, with 11 nucleotides matching TRBD1. The V gene's germline CDR1 is MDHEN and CDR2 SYDVKM. V shed 1 base and J 4 bases; nucleotides not matched to a gene: 9. The CDR3 totals 17 residues. DNA for the CDR3: TGTGCCAGCAGTTTATCCACCGAGGACAGGGGGCGATACGAGCAGTACTTC. It translates to CASSLSTEDRGRYEQYF.

A remark on this clone: Other nucleotide sequences from this sample produce the same CDR3. The V gene is TRBV28, the J gene TRBJ2-7; no clear D. CDR1 and CDR2 (germline): MDHEN, SYDVKM. Trimming stripped 6 bases from V and 4 bases from J, with 7 bases between. This CDR3 is 11 amino acids long. Written as DNA, the CDR3 is TGTGCCAGCAGCCTTCGTTACGAGCAGTACTTC. Amino acid sequence: CASSLRYEQYF.

The chain carries TRBV21-1 and TRBJ2-7; the D call TRBD1 from the table was never checked on the DNA. TRBV21-1 is termed a pseudogene. The CDR3 is 9 residues long. The CDR3 is CASHYEQYF. CDR3 nucleotide sequence: TGTGCCAGCCACTACGAGCAGTACTTC.

This clone has more than one count but fewer than ten. V gene TRBV3-1 (or the pseudogene TRBV3-2) combines with J gene TRBJ1-2; D possibly corresponds to TRBD1 (5 bases). Between the trimmed V and J ends, which lost 0 bases and 8 bases, there was a span of 10 bases. This CDR3 region has 13 residues. CDR1 LGHDT and CDR2 YNNKEL come from the germline V gene (reference sequence). CDR3 nucleotides: TGTGCCAGCAGCCAAGAGGAGGGGAACGGCTACACCTTC. Residues: CASSQEEGNGYTF.

This chain links TRBV2 with TRBJ2-2; D possibly corresponds to TRBD1 (6 bases). The CDR3 extends over 14 amino acids. Germline CDR1 SNHLY, CDR2 FYNNEI. The V and J ends lost 4 bases and 9 bases respectively, with 15 bases between them. CDR3 coding DNA: TGTGCCAGCAGTGGCCCAGGGGTCCCTTGGGAGCTGTTTTTT. It specifies CASSGPGVPWELFF.

The CDR3 bases are TGTGCCAGCAGAGAACGGGACAGCTATAATTCACCCCTCCACTTT. It translates to CASRERDSYNSPLHF. The chain has TRBV28 and TRBJ1-6; 7 bases are a match to TRBD1. Germline V gene lookup returns CDR1 MDHEN and CDR2 SYDVKM. Trimming at V came to 6 bases and at J to 3 bases, leaving 5 bases not matched to a gene. This CDR3 contains 15 residues.

V gene TRBV4-3 combines with J gene TRBJ2-2; 7 bases align to TRBD2. CDR3 length: 17 residues. The germline gives CDR1 LGHNA, CDR2 YSLEER. After removal of 0 bases from V and 3 bases from J, the junction contained 7 bases not matched to a gene. As DNA, the CDR3 is TGCGCCAGCAGCCAAGAAGCGCCCGGGGGGTACACCGGGGAGCTGTTTTTT. It translates to CASSQEAPGGYTGELFF.

The chain combines TRBV7-2 with TRBJ1-4; D ambiguous. V lost 2 bases and J lost 4, with 14 bases in between. The CDR3 has 16 amino acids. Germline V gene sequence: CDR1 SGHTA, CDR2 FQGNSA. CDR3 in DNA: TGTGCCAGCAGCTTAATAAAGACAAGGCATAATGAAAAACTGTTTTTT. Translated: CASSLIKTRHNEKLFF.

The chain is built from TRBV24-1 and TRBJ1-1; D possibly corresponds to TRBD1 (6 bases). The CDR3 is made up of 13 amino acids. V was cut by 8 bases and J by 0 bases, with 9 bases left in between. Germline V gene lookup returns CDR1 KGHDR and CDR2 SFDVKD. CDR3 protein: CATMDSLNTEAFF. The CDR3 DNA follows: TGTGCCACCATGGACAGTTTGAACACTGAAGCTTTCTTT.

This chain uses TRBV28 with TRBJ2-7, with D maybe TRBD1 (6 bases). The CDR3 sequence is 14 residues long. V was shortened by 2 bases and J by 1 base, with 9 bases between the two germline ends. Per the germline V gene, CDR1 is MDHEN and CDR2 is SYDVKM. In nucleotides, the CDR3 is TGTGCCAGCAGTTTACCGGGACAATCCTACGAGCAGTACTTC. Its translation: CASSLPGQSYEQYF. The entire variable domain, with the rest obtained from reference TRBV28 and TRBJ2-7, is as follows: DVKVTQSSRYLVKRTGEKVFLECVQDMDHENMFWYRQDPGLGLRLIYFSYDVKMKEKGDIPEGYSVSREKKERFSLILESASTNQTSMYLCASSLPGQSYEQYFGPGTRLTVT.

This chain joins TRBV5-1 and TRBJ2-1, with a weak D call TRBD2 (5 bases). The CDR3 length is 14 residues. The germline V gene encodes CDR1 SGHRS and CDR2 YFSETQ. V lost 1 base, J lost 4 bases, and 9 bases lay in between. This CDR3 reads CASSLMSGYNEQFF. The CDR3 DNA reads as TGCGCCAGCAGCTTGATGAGCGGATACAATGAGCAGTTCTTC.

This clone was recorded a few times. The CDR3 region has the DNA TGTGCCAGTAGGGATCAAGGGGGCGCAACGGAAAAACTGTTTTTT. Translated: CASRDQGGATEKLFF. The genes are TRBV19 and TRBJ1-4; 7 bases are shared with TRBD1. V shed 6 bases and J 8 bases; nucleotides not matched to a gene: 12. The CDR3 extends over 15 amino acids. Germline V CDR1 and CDR2: LNHDA, SQIVND (reference sequence).

The chain joins TRBV14 to TRBJ1-4; 7 bases map to TRBD1. From germline, CDR1 is SGHDN and CDR2 FVKESK. The junction had 8 bases not matched to a gene; V was cut back by 1 base and J by 6 bases. The CDR3 loop spans 16 amino acids. The CDR3 here is CASSQVFGTAYEKLFF. The CDR3 DNA is TGTGCCAGCAGCCAAGTATTCGGGACAGCCTATGAAAAACTGTTTTTT.

The chain employs TRBV18 and TRBJ2-1, with D tentatively TRBD2 (5 bases). Germline values: CDR1 KGHSH, CDR2 LQKENI. V lost 6 bases, J lost 9 bases, and 18 bases lay in between. This CDR3 spans 14 amino acids. CDR3 bases: TGTGCCAGCTCCCCCCCCGGGGTAAGAGGTGAGCAGTTCTTC. Its protein is CASSPPGVRGEQFF.

The chain combines TRBV4-1 with TRBJ2-7, with TRBD2 identical over 9 bases. The ends lost 2 bases at V and 2 bases at J; junction bases unmatched: 13. This CDR3 is 18 amino acids long. Per germline, CDR1 MGHRA and CDR2 YSYEKL. The CDR3 sequence is CASSQPSGRGGFPYEQYF. The CDR3 DNA sequence: TGCGCCAGCAGCCAACCGTCGGGGCGGGGGGGCTTTCCCTACGAGCAGTACTTC.

CDR3 nucleotide sequence: TGTGCCACCATCGGACAGGCGAACACCGGGGAGCTGTTTTTT. Its translation is CATIGQANTGELFF. J is TRBJ2-2 and V is TRBV10-3, with 7 bases identical to TRBD1. CDR3 length equals 14 residues. J lost 0 bases, V lost 10 bases, and 5 bases had no gene match. Germline V CDR1 and CDR2: ENHRY, SYGVKD.

The chain combines TRBV5-5 with TRBJ2-1, with 10 bases that match TRBD1. CDR3 length: 15 amino acids. The junction had 6 bases not matched to a gene; V was cut back by 3 bases and J by 6 bases. Germline assignment: CDR1 SGHKS and CDR2 YYEKEE (reference sequence). CDR3 loop: CASSSEGQGFNEQFF. CDR3 sequence (DNA): TGTGCCAGCAGCTCCGAGGGACAGGGGTTCAATGAGCAGTTCTTC.

V gene TRBV28 combines with J gene TRBJ2-1; 10 bases fit TRBD2. Germline CDR1 is MDHEN and CDR2 is SYDVKM. Trimming cost V 1 base and J 0 bases; bases outside gene matches: 3. CDR3 size: 17 residues. As DNA, the CDR3 is TGTGCCAGCAGTTTATCGCTAGCGGGGGCCTCCTACAATGAGCAGTTCTTC. As protein: CASSLSLAGASYNEQFF.

The gene calls are TRBV28 and TRBJ2-7; 10 bases are a match to TRBD1. V was clipped by 6 bases and J by 3 bases; unmatched bases: 5. The CDR3 runs to 14 residues. Germline V CDR1 and CDR2: MDHEN, SYDVKM. The CDR3 DNA reads as TGTGCCAGCAGCGAGACAGGGGGCCTCTACGAGCAGTACTTC. As protein: CASSETGGLYEQYF.

The chain couples TRBV7-9 to TRBJ2-5; no definite D call. CDR3 size: 13 residues. The germline gives CDR1 SEHNR, CDR2 FQNEAQ (reference sequence). Trimming took off 3 bases at V and 5 bases at J, with 10 bases between the two ends. CDR3 loop: CASSFVQFETQYF. CDR3 DNA sequence: TGTGCCAGCAGCTTCGTACAGTTCGAGACCCAGTACTTC.

V usage is TRBV6-1 and J usage is TRBJ1-3; D possibly corresponds to TRBD1 (5 bases). Per the germline V gene, CDR1 is MNHNS and CDR2 is SASEGT. This CDR3 is 15 amino acids long. The V end lost 1 base, the J end lost 1 base, and 8 bases lay between the germline ends. The CDR3 loop reads CASSEGAGSGNTIYF. Here the CDR3 DNA reads TGTGCCAGCAGTGAAGGGGCAGGGTCTGGAAACACCATATATTTT.

The CDR3 nucleotides read TGTGCCACCTATGGTTACGGGACCGGGGAGCTGTTTTTT. Translation: CATYGYGTGELFF. J is TRBJ2-2 and V is TRBV28; no definite D call. Between the trimmed V and J ends, which lost 10 bases and 5 bases, there was a span of 14 bases. The CDR3 contains 13 residues. The V gene's germline CDR1 is MDHEN and CDR2 SYDVKM.

This chain joins TRBV18 and TRBJ2-2; TRBD2 agrees at 13 bases. The CDR3 covers 21 residues. Germline-derived CDR1 and CDR2 are KGHSH and LQKENI. Germline trimming cut 0 bases from V and 0 bases from J; bases unmatched to any gene: 10. The CDR3 region has the DNA TGTGCCAGCTCACCACCGGGGCCGGGACTAGCGGGGTTCGCGAACACCGGGGAGCTGTTTTTT. It translates to CASSPPGPGLAGFANTGELFF.

This clone was recorded only once. The chain couples TRBV10-2 to TRBJ1-1; D gene uncertain. Germline V lookup: CDR1 WSHSY, CDR2 SAAADI. The V and J ends lost 6 bases and 0 bases respectively, with 5 bases between them. The CDR3 sequence is 12 residues long. CDR3 region: CASRALNTEAFF. In DNA form, the CDR3 reads TGCGCCAGCAGGGCCCTGAACACTGAAGCTTTCTTT.

The chain combines TRBV19 with TRBJ1-6; D uncertain. Germline CDR1 LNHDA, CDR2 SQIVND (reference sequence). V lost 7 bases, J lost 0 bases, and 7 bases lay in between. CDR3 length equals 14 residues. In nucleotides, the CDR3 is TGTGCCAGTATCGGGAGCTCCTATAATTCACCCCTCCACTTT. Encoded protein: CASIGSSYNSPLHF.

The chain carries TRBV5-1 and TRBJ2-7; unclear D gene. This CDR3 spans 14 amino acids. Trimming removed 2 bases from V and 4 bases from J, with 13 bases in between. CDR1 is SGHRS, CDR2 YFSETQ, per germline. The CDR3 DNA is TGCGCCAGCAGCTTAAGTGTCCAAACTTACGAGCAGTACTTC. Residues: CASSLSVQTYEQYF.